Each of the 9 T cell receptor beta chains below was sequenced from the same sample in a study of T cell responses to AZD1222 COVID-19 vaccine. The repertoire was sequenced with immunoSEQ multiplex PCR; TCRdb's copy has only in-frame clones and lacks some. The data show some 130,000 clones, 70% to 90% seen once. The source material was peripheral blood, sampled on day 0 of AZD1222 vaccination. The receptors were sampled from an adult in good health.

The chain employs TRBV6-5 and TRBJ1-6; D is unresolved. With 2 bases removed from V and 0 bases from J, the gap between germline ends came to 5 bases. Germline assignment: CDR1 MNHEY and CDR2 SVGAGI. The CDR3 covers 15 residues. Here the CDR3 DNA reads TGTGCCAGCAGTTACCGGAGCTCCTATAATTCACCCCTCCACTTT. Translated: CASSYRSSYNSPLHF.

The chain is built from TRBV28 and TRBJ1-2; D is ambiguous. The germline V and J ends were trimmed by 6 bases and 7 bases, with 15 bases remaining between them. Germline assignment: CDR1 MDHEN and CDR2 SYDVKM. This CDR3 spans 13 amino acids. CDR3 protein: CASSDSPFRGYTF. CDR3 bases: TGTGCCAGCAGCGACTCTCCCTTCCGTGGCTACACCTTC.

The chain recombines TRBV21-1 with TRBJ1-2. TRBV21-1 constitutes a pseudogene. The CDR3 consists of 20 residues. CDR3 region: CASSKGGGRVGVRFNYGYTF. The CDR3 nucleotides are TGTGCCAGCAGCAAAGGAGGGGGGAGGGTTGGAGTCCGGTTCAACTATGGCTACACCTTC.

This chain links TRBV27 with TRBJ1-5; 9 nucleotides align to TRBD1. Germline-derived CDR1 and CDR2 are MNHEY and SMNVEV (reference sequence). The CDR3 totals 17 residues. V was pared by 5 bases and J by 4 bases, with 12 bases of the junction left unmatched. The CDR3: CASSAITGTGHNQPQHF. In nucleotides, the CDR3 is TGTGCCAGCAGTGCCATCACCGGGACAGGGCATAATCAGCCCCAGCATTTT.

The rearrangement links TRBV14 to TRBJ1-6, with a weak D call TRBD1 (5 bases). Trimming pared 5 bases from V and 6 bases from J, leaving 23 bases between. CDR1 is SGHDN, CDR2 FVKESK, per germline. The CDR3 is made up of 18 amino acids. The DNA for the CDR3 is TGTGCCAGCAGCGAACATTTACGGGGCACCAACGTTAATTCACCCCTCCACTTT. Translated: CASSEHLRGTNVNSPLHF.

This chain's CDR3 is CASSYGGQVGEQYF. The CDR3 DNA reads TGTGCCAGCAGTTACGGAGGGCAGGTCGGCGAGCAGTACTTC. The V gene is TRBV6-5, the J gene TRBJ2-7; weak D call: TRBD2 (6 bases). Trimming left V 2 bases short and J 6 bases short, with 14 bases between. CDR1 is MNHEY, CDR2 SVGAGI, per germline. The CDR3 is 14 residues long.

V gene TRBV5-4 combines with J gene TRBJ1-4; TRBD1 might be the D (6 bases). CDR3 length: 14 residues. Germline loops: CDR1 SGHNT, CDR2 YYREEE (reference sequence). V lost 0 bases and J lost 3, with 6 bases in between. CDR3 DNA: TGTGCCAGCAGCTTGGAGGGGGCTAATGAAAAACTGTTTTTT. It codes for CASSLEGANEKLFF.

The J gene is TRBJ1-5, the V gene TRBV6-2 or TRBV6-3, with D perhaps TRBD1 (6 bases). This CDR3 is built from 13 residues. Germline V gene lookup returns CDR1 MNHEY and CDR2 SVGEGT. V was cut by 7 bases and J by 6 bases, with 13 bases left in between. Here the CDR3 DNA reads TGTGCCAGCACCCCGGGGGGCATTCAGCCCCAGCATTTT. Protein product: CASTPGGIQPQHF.

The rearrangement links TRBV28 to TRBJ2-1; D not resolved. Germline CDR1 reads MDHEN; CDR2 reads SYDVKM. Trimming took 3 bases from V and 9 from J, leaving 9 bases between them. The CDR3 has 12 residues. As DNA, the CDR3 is TGTGCCAGCAGTTTGTCCCACGCTGAGCAGTTCTTC. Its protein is CASSLSHAEQFF.